The clone carrying this TCR beta chain was detected a few times. TCRdb redid the calling of the RACE reads with MiXCR, one entry per CDR3 protein. The sample lists under 450,000 distinct CDR3 sequences, approximately 4.4% occurring once. These data belong to a study of human T cells and chemical hapten exposure. Overall study context: The sensitizer, 2% DPC, was used on approximately 2 cm by approximately 2 cm of upper inner arm skin.

Trimming cost V 5 bases and J 4 bases, with 8 bases left between them. The CDR3 is 12 amino acids. The sample's time point: patch test 1, 2 weeks after DPC sensitization. Sample treatment: therapeutic diphenylcyclopropenone sensitization with weekly scalp DPC. Researchers sampled blood before each patch test went on. The study enrolled 18 to 70-year-old alopecia patients suitable for DPC. The source was whole blood, collected in connection with sensitization to the hapten diphenylcyclopropenone (DPC). The TCR was taken from a woman aged 45 to 65 with alopecia areata. Some clones in this sample may be carry-over from other donors' samples. J is TRBJ2-5 and V is TRBV12-3 or TRBV12-4; no definite D call. Here the CDR3 DNA reads TGTGCCAGCAGTCGCGCATCAGAGACCCAGTACTTC. Translated: CASSRASETQYF.